This T cell receptor (beta chain) was obtained from a study of blood T cell repertoires in COVID-19. The CDR3 has 13 residues. Trimming cost V 3 bases and J 2 bases, with 7 bases left between them. From germline, CDR1 is SGDLS and CDR2 YYNGEE. Clones were sequenced by immunoSEQ multiplex PCR, and TCRdb holds only the in-frame ones, with some missing. The repertoire consists of a few hundred thousand clones, with 65% to 85% occurring once and the leading ten covering around 1.3%. Sequencing used peripheral blood. This sequence joins TRBV9 and TRBJ2-3, with D hard to call. The receptor was isolated from a woman aged 30 to 39 with COVID-19, enrolled during active disease. In DNA, the CDR3 is TGTGCCAGCAGCGCTCTCCTCACAGATACGCAGTATTTT. It translates to CASSALLTDTQYF.